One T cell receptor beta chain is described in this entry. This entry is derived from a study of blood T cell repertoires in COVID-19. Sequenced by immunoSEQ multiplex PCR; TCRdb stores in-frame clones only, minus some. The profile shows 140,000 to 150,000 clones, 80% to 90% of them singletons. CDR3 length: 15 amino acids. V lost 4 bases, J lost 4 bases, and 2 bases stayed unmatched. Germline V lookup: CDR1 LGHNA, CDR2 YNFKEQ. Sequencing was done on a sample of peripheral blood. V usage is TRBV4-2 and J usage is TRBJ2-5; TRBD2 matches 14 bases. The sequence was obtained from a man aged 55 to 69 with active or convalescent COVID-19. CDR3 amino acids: CASSPGTSGGETQYF. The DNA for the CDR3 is TGTGCCAGCAGCCCCGGGACTAGCGGGGGAGAGACCCAGTACTTC.